One TCR beta chain is described in this entry. Its antigen specificity is not known. Nothing much larger sits one base from this clone, and base qualities are not available. Per the germline V gene, LGHNA is the CDR1 and YNFKEQ is the CDR2. The CDR3 goes from the cysteine to the phenylalanine over 15 residues. The entry retains the CDR3 DNA only, 45 bases that are in frame from base 1. At the junction V is shortened by 1 base and J by 8 bases, with 15 bases in between. Preparation of the library involved the immunoSEQ multiplex PCR assay. For the multiplex PCR, a mixture combining 60 forward primers for TCR Vbeta segments and 13 reverse primers for TCR Jbeta segments was used. Amplification of the CDR3 region of rearranged TCR beta genes was performed with a multiplex PCR assay on genomic DNA. Amplified TCR beta libraries were sequenced as 87-base-pair reads on the Illumina HiSeq System. Per the source publication's procedure: Across the 600 to 700 repertoires, a later analysis counted approximately 75 million unique TCR beta chains, roughly 11 million of which were shared by at least two donors. To remove PCR and sequencing errors, raw reads were error-corrected and collapsed into unique sequences using a nearest-neighbor algorithm that merged closely related sequences. To assign V, D and J gene segments, CDR3 sequences were aligned to IMGT reference sequences. Each retained sequence needed at least a six-nucleotide match to both a V gene segment and a J gene segment. A rearrangement counted as productive if the CDR3 had no stop codons and remained in frame with V and J, and every other rearrangement counted as non-productive. Following IMGT convention, CDR3 was defined as the stretch from the second conserved V-encoded cysteine up to the conserved J-encoded phenylalanine. In an earlier analysis of around 640 of the donors, sequences lacking an unambiguous match to a single V gene segment were excluded. An earlier analysis of 500 to 600 of the donors classified V segments as functional when productive rearrangements were above 56.7% and as segregating when the standard deviation between donors was above 5%. To diagnose cytomegalovirus status from the catalog of TCR beta chain sequences, a statistical classification framework was built. V and J gene assignment, in a later analysis, came from comparing TCR nucleotide sequences with IMGT/GENE-DB human TR gene sequences. The TCRdist pipeline was used in a later analysis to assign CDR3 sequences and most-parsimonious VDJ recombination scenarios. In a later analysis, each TCR beta chain was defined by its CDR3 amino acid sequence together with its V-gene family, and reads lacking a unique V-gene family were excluded. To address suspected cross-contamination and a sequencing artifact, a later analysis removed approximately 590 highly shared, low-generation-probability nucleotide sequences. For each public chain, a later analysis derived a clonal expansion index from normalized ranks of inferred template counts within each repertoire. In a later analysis, generation probabilities were computed using a VDJ recombination model fitted to out-of-frame rearrangements, and the results were checked against IGoR. A later analysis scored TCR-TCR, TCR-HLA and TCR-CMV co-occurrence with hypergeometric tests, applying a repertoire-size bias correction to TCR pairs. In a later analysis, false discovery rates were estimated by permuting HLA or CMV assignments 20 times. In a later analysis, co-occurring TCRs were grouped using DBSCAN, with TCRdist sequence similarity added in when clustering inside HLA-allele-positive subsets. For co-occurrence clustering, repertoires with fewer than 30,000 or more than 120,000 public chains were excluded, along with roughly 5 repertoires with anomalous nucleotide sharing. TCRdb holds this immuneACCESS table with in-frame rearrangements only. Some clones are missing; in checked studies, unresolved V genes explain under half, and the rest has no known cause. Clone size and V and J calls were adopted from that table, with D and trimming inferred from the DNA. Present in this sample are about 130,000 clones, 65% to 85% of which were seen just once. Together, the top ten hold around 1.5% of the sample.

This record comes from a study of cytomegalovirus exposure and HLA in healthy donors (dated by TCRdb to 2017 to 2019). In the study overall: An earlier analysis of under 600 of the donors reported about 250 Gb of sequence data and around 110 million unique TCR beta sequences from some 180 million T cells. Of the approximately 400 genotyped donors, 65% to 90% fell in the genetic ancestry cluster associated with self-reported Caucasian donors. The study aimed to test whether cataloging public T cell receptors could reveal signatures of past pathogen exposure. A later analysis re-analyzed previously published TCR beta repertoires from 660 or so donors and added high-resolution HLA genotyping to study TCR occurrence patterns. About 280 gigabases of sequencing data and roughly 80 million unique TCR sequences made up an early release that covered approximately 650 HLA-typed donors. In the later analysis, no new phenotypic data were used to find candidate immune exposures; instead, reliance was placed on TCR beta sequences and their occurrence across donors. All discovery cohort repertoires had been generated using a single sequencing platform. Class I and class II HLA loci were covered by the typing at four-digit resolution. Donor age, sex, ethnicity and CMV serostatus were compiled alongside the repertoire data. A later genetic analysis took genome-wide SNP genotypes for about 55% of the 666 donors and used that subset as a discovery cohort. Besides the first cohort of some 670 subjects, a separate validation cohort made up of over 100 different subjects was used. An earlier analysis of 450 to 750 of the donors used high-throughput TCR beta sequencing to judge whether each TCR beta V gene segment behaved as functional or pseudogenic. High-throughput TCR immunosequencing, statistical association of individual TCRs with disease status, and machine learning were combined to predict cytomegalovirus infection status. Using immunosequencing, the study profiled T cell repertoires from approximately 700 subjects and related those repertoires to cytomegalovirus serostatus. Four or five DR-DQ haplotypes were handled as single units for association and clustering because linkage in the cohort was strong. Among some 400 genotyped donors of the cohort, an average of approximately 200,000 unique TCR beta nucleotide sequences was sequenced per donor, of which 15% to 20% were non-productive. Typing coverage differed by locus: A, B, C, DRB1 and DQB1 were typed in about 629-640 donors, DQA1 in around 500, DPA1 in around 580, and DPB1 in around 440.

The research as a whole found: A further reported finding was that TCR beta sequences accurately predicted the HLA-A and HLA-B alleles for most subjects in the first cohort. A few of the identified cytomegalovirus-associated TCR beta chains were confirmed in vitro to be specific for cytomegalovirus antigens. A later analysis found that most CMV-associated TCR beta chains appeared HLA-restricted, with HLA associations seemingly driven largely by CMV exposure. Because HLA typing was unavailable for some donors at each locus, only the typed subset was used in association tests. In a later analysis, around 17,000 TCR beta sequences were associated with specific HLA alleles at a false discovery rate of 0.05. CMV serostatus was the only immune exposure information available for the cohort. This cohort had only TCR beta chains sequenced, and the lack of alpha or paired-chain data limited which features could be detected. An earlier analysis of approximately 570 of the donors showed that most TCR beta V segments appeared in productive rearrangements either about 87% or about 30% of the time, which broadly matched IMGT annotations. According to a later analysis, TCR association rates differed among HLA loci, with DRB1 alleles showing the most associated TCRs and HLA-C alleles showing the fewest. Some IMGT-functional V segments, including TRBV6-2 and TRBV6-3, could not be told apart with the 87-base-pair reads, so those segments were excluded. A later analysis reported that several top co-occurrence clusters appeared linked to parvovirus B19, influenza, CMV and Epstein-Barr virus. It was suggested by the authors that the approach could potentially be generalized to other disease states and immunological phenotypes. When HLA alleles, especially DR and DQ, strongly co-occurred, attributing TCR associations to individual alleles was difficult. Compared with the roughly 670-donor mean, donors in an Asian-associated ancestry cluster had fewer N-insertions in productive TCRs, according to a later genetic analysis. The study gave a list of 150 to 200 TCR beta chains associated with cytomegalovirus. The presence/absence analyses assumed that sequencing depth was roughly uniform across donors, and that assumption may not be true. The sequencing pipeline was judged likely to have produced a cluster of highly shared sequence variants as a technical artifact. An association between a missense DCLRE1C variant and V-gene and J-gene trimming of TCR beta chains was found in a later genetic analysis and replicated in an independent cohort. Because counts were too low, about 15 rarely observed V segments, including chromosome 9 orphons, were left out of the earlier analysis of roughly 600 of the donors. Linkage disequilibrium might explain the correlated functional status among segregating V segments, but an unknown experimental factor could not be ruled out. In both the original and validation cohorts, the classifier was reported to diagnose cytomegalovirus status with high specificity and sensitivity. Most TCR sequences were seen in very few donors, while some public TCRs were found in many individuals. In a later analysis, HLA-associated TCR beta chains were found to be more clonally expanded and to have lower generation probabilities than equally common non-associated chains.

The cohort consisted of some 670 healthy bone marrow donors. At the time of sampling, all cohort members were nominally healthy, though unrecorded immune exposures were likely present. The donor was CMV seronegative and belonged to the group of 350 to 400 seronegative cohort members. A peripheral blood sample was provided by each donor, and peripheral blood mononuclear cells were used for TCR beta sequencing. Genomic DNA was extracted from the blood cell samples with the Qiagen DNeasy Blood Extraction Kit. The sequencing input was PBMCs. This TCR derives from a woman younger than 35 in good health and CMV-seronegative. The chain was built from TRBV4-2 and TRBJ2-1; 5 matching bases give a weak D call of TRBD2. The CDR3 sequence is CASSQGIAIFDEQFF. The sequenced DNA: TGTGCCAGCAGCCAAGGGATAGCGATTTTCGATGAGCAGTTCTTC.